The 4 T cell receptor beta chains reported below all come from one sample, sequenced in a study of blood T cell repertoires in COVID-19. Produced via immunoSEQ multiplex PCR; TCRdb's table is partial and in-frame only. The sample includes fewer than 40,000 clones, 65% to 80% of them seen just once. Sequences were obtained from peripheral blood. Receptors were obtained from a man in his 60s with active COVID-19.

V usage is TRBV10-2 and J usage is TRBJ1-4, with D unclear. CDR3 length equals 15 residues. V was pared by 3 bases and J by 6 bases, with 14 bases between. CDR1 and CDR2 from the germline V gene are WSHSY and SAAADI. The CDR3 loop reads CASSDGEWAYEKLFF. The CDR3 DNA follows: TGCGCCAGCAGTGATGGGGAGTGGGCATATGAAAAACTGTTTTTT.

This chain uses TRBV9 with TRBJ2-5, with 7 bases aligning to TRBD1. V lost 0 bases, J lost 5 bases, and 4 bases stayed unmatched. This CDR3 comprises 14 residues. Germline V gene sequence: CDR1 SGDLS, CDR2 YYNGEE. The CDR3 sequence: CASSVGQGLETQYF. As DNA, the CDR3 is TGTGCCAGCAGCGTAGGACAGGGCTTGGAGACCCAGTACTTC.

The chain links TRBV6-5 to TRBJ1-6; D not certain. CDR3 length: 15 amino acids. Germline CDR1 and CDR2: MNHEY and SVGAGI. Deletions cut 0 bases from V and 10 bases from J, with 13 bases between. CDR3 DNA: TGTGCCAGCAGTTACTCTCTGGGCACTGGGTCACCCCTCCACTTT. It is translated as CASSYSLGTGSPLHF.

J is TRBJ2-4 and V is TRBV7-3; D is undetermined. V lost 2 bases and J 4 bases, leaving 9 bases between the germline ends. This CDR3 comprises 14 residues. Germline assignment: CDR1 SGHTA and CDR2 FQGTGA. CDR3 sequence (DNA): TGTGCCAGCAGCTTAGAGGCAAATAAAAACATTCAGTACTTC. Amino acids: CASSLEANKNIQYF.